A single sample gave rise to the 30 T cell receptor beta chains below, sequenced in a study of blood T cell repertoires in COVID-19. Clones were read by immunoSEQ multiplex PCR, and TCRdb kept only the in-frame ones, dropping some. Of some 230,000 clones listed, 80% to 85% are singletons. The sample comprised peripheral blood. The source of these receptors is a woman aged 80 or over with COVID-19, enrolled during active disease.

This clone was seen more than once but under ten times. The chain links TRBV19 to TRBJ2-3, with D maybe TRBD1 (6 bases). Per germline, CDR1 LNHDA and CDR2 SQIVND (reference sequence). CDR3 length: 14 residues. Trimming removed 5 bases from V and 5 bases from J, with 14 bases in between. The CDR3 DNA reads as TGTGCCAGTAGTGGCACAGGGCAGGTAGATACGCAGTATTTT. It specifies CASSGTGQVDTQYF.

The chain combines TRBV2 with TRBJ2-2; D possibly corresponds to TRBD2 (7 bases). The germline V and J ends were trimmed by 6 bases and 1 base, with 15 bases remaining between them. The CDR3 totals 16 residues. Germline-derived CDR1 and CDR2 are SNHLY and FYNNEI. The CDR3 loop is CASRTGRGQNTGELFF. CDR3 sequence (DNA): TGTGCCAGCAGGACTGGGAGGGGACAGAACACCGGGGAGCTGTTTTTT. The full variable domain, completed using reference TRBV2 and TRBJ2-2, is EPEVTQTPSHQVTQMGQEVILRCVPISNHLYFYWYRQILGQKVEFLVSFYNNEISEKSEIFDDQFSVERPDGSNFTLKIRSTKLEDSAMYFCASRTGRGQNTGELFFGEGSRLTVL.

The J gene is TRBJ2-7, the V gene TRBV3-1 (or the pseudogene TRBV3-2); the D gene is possibly TRBD2 (6 bases). The CDR3 totals 14 residues. The germline V gene encodes CDR1 LGHDT and CDR2 YNNKEL (reference sequence). Trimming shortened V by 1 base and J by 2 bases, and 9 bases separated the two germline ends. For the CDR3, the DNA is TGTGCCAGCAGCCAAGGATGGGAGGCCTACGAGCAGTACTTC. Residues: CASSQGWEAYEQYF.

This chain joins TRBV24-1 and TRBJ1-5; D unresolved. This CDR3 is built from 13 residues. Looked up from germline, CDR1 is KGHDR and CDR2 is SFDVKD. The V end lost 9 bases, the J end lost 3 bases, and 11 bases lay between the germline ends. The CDR3 loop reads CATAREDNQPQHF. The CDR3 DNA is TGTGCCACCGCGCGGGAGGACAATCAGCCCCAGCATTTT.

The gene calls are TRBV7-9 and TRBJ1-4, with TRBD1 matching over 8 bases. The CDR3 is 14 residues long. Germline values: CDR1 SEHNR, CDR2 FQNEAQ (reference sequence). The ends lost 5 bases at V and 8 bases at J; junction bases unmatched: 7. CDR3 nucleotides: TGTGCCAGCAGCCCGACAGGGGCAAGAGAAAAACTGTTTTTT. Translation gives CASSPTGAREKLFF.

The sample holds a few counts of this clone. The rearrangement links TRBV4-2 to TRBJ1-2; 9 bases map to TRBD1. The CDR3 length is 14 residues. V trimming: 4 bases; J trimming: 5 bases; junction bases outside the gene matches: 5. Germline V gives CDR1 LGHNA, CDR2 YNFKEQ. The CDR3 region has the DNA TGTGCCAGCAGCCCAGGACAGGGGTCGTATGGCTACACCTTC. Its protein is CASSPGQGSYGYTF.

The rearrangement uses TRBV5-1 and TRBJ2-3; 14 nucleotides agree with TRBD2. In germline, CDR1 is SGHRS, CDR2 YFSETQ. This CDR3 is built from 16 residues. V lost 5 bases to trimming and J lost 11 bases; unmatched junction nucleotides: 13. CDR3 protein: CASRPGTSGGLYRQYF. The CDR3 DNA reads TGCGCCAGCAGGCCCGGGACTAGCGGGGGCTTGTACAGGCAGTATTTT.

The chain employs TRBV12-3 or TRBV12-4 and TRBJ1-5; D may be TRBD1 (6 bases). The V end lost 7 bases, the J end lost 6 bases, and 13 bases lay between the germline ends. The CDR3 has 13 amino acids. CDR3 amino acids: CASKRGGSQPQHF. The DNA of the CDR3 is TGTGCCAGCAAGAGGGGGGGGAGTCAGCCCCAGCATTTT.

This clone has a handful of counts. The J gene is TRBJ2-7, the V gene TRBV12-3 or TRBV12-4; a possible D gene is TRBD2 (6 bases). Trimming cost V 3 bases and J 7 bases, with 7 bases left between them. This CDR3 spans 11 amino acids. CDR3 in amino acids: CASSFGGEQYF. In nucleotides, the CDR3 is TGTGCCAGCAGTTTTGGAGGGGAGCAGTACTTC.

J is TRBJ1-5 and V is TRBV5-6; TRBD1 agrees at 9 bases. The CDR3 loop spans 15 amino acids. CDR1 is SGHDT and CDR2 is YYEEEE in the germline V gene. V gave up 4 bases and J gave up 6 bases; unmatched junction bases: 8. CDR3 nucleotide sequence: TGTGCCAGCAGCACTTGGACAGGGGTAGGTCAGCCCCAGCATTTT. Amino acid sequence: CASSTWTGVGQPQHF. The entire variable domain, with the rest obtained from reference TRBV5-6 and TRBJ1-5, is as follows: DAGVTQSPTHLIKTRGQQVTLRCSPKSGHDTVSWYQQALGQGPQFIFQYYEEEERQRGNFPDRFSGHQFPNYSSELNVNALLLGDSALYLCASSTWTGVGQPQHFGDGTRLSIL.

Comments on this clone: Within the sample, other DNA sequences also encode this same CDR3. The rearrangement joins TRBV7-9 to TRBJ1-2; 7 bases align to TRBD1. Germline CDR1 reads SEHNR; CDR2 reads FQNEAQ (reference sequence). The CDR3 is 12 residues long. V dropped 5 bases and J dropped 8; count of bases not matched to a gene: 5. In DNA form, the CDR3 reads TGTGCCAGCAGCAGGGACAGCTACGGCTACACCTTC. It encodes CASSRDSYGYTF.

The chain uses TRBV28 and TRBJ1-5, with a tentative D call TRBD1 (5 bases). Per the germline V gene, CDR1 is MDHEN and CDR2 is SYDVKM. The CDR3 has 12 residues. Here the CDR3 DNA reads TGTCTTACTGGGGGGAGCAATCAGCCCCAGCATTTT. Amino acid sequence: CLTGGSNQPQHF.

V and J are TRBV7-2 and TRBJ2-7; 7 bases map to TRBD2. Germline lookup yields CDR1 SGHTA and CDR2 FQGNSA. The V gene end was trimmed by 2 bases and the J gene end by 3 bases; junction bases not matched to a gene: 1. The CDR3 is 13 amino acids. The CDR3 DNA reads TGTGCCAGCAGCTTAAAGCGGGGCTACGAGCAGTACTTC. Translation gives CASSLKRGYEQYF.

The chain employs TRBV29-1 and TRBJ1-1, with D possibly matching TRBD1 (6 bases). Between the trimmed V and J ends, which lost 0 bases and 0 bases, there was a span of 17 bases. This CDR3 is built from 17 residues. Per germline, CDR1 SQVTM and CDR2 ANQGSEA. The CDR3 region has the DNA TGCAGCGTTGAAGATCTCATTGGACAGCACATGAACACTGAAGCTTTCTTT. It codes for CSVEDLIGQHMNTEAFF.

This clone is a singleton in its sample. This chain links TRBV7-2 with TRBJ2-7; possible D gene TRBD2, 6 bases. The germline V gene encodes CDR1 SGHTA and CDR2 FQGNSA. Trimming stripped 1 base from V and 7 bases from J, with 11 bases between. CDR3 length: 13 amino acids. CDR3 protein: CASSLGGTAEQYF. The CDR3 region has the DNA TGTGCCAGCAGCTTAGGCGGGACCGCTGAGCAGTACTTC.

J is TRBJ2-3 and V is TRBV5-1; TRBD2 matches 11 bases. This CDR3 is 16 amino acids long. Per germline, CDR1 SGHRS and CDR2 YFSETQ. The J segment lost 3 bases and the V segment lost 4 bases, leaving 7 bases of the junction unmatched. CDR3 bases: TGCGCCAGCAGCCTACCGACTAGCGGGGCAACAGATACGCAGTATTTT. It codes for CASSLPTSGATDTQYF.

V usage is TRBV27 and J usage is TRBJ2-3; the match to TRBD2 covers 11 bases. CDR3 length: 18 amino acids. CDR1 and CDR2 from the germline V gene are MNHEY and SMNVEV (reference sequence). The V segment lost 5 bases and the J segment 0 bases; nucleotides outside the gene matches: 10. The CDR3 DNA sequence: TGTGCCAGCAGTATAATACGACTAGCGGGGATTAGCACAGATACGCAGTATTTT. It codes for CASSIIRLAGISTDTQYF.

The CDR3: CASSPSEFLSGNTIYF. CDR3 DNA sequence: TGCGCCAGCAGCCCGAGCGAGTTTCTCTCTGGAAACACCATATATTTT. The chain carries TRBV5-1 and TRBJ1-3; D is ambiguous. Germline CDR1 is SGHRS and CDR2 is YFSETQ. CDR3 length: 16 residues. V lost 4 bases to trimming and J lost 0 bases, with 14 bases between them. Looking up the rest from reference TRBV5-1 and TRBJ1-3 gives the full variable domain: KAGVTQTPRYLIKTRGQQVTLSCSPISGHRSVSWYQQTPGQGLQFLFEYFSETQRNKGNFPGRFSGRQFSNSRSEMNVSTLELGDSALYLCASSPSEFLSGNTIYFGEGSWLTVV.

V usage is TRBV29-1 and J usage is TRBJ1-2; D unresolved. CDR3 length equals 12 residues. The ends were cut back, 5 bases at V and 8 bases at J, with 15 bases in the middle. Germline CDR1 SQVTM, CDR2 ANQGSEA. The CDR3 DNA reads TGCAGCGTTTACGCGGGTGGCGTGGGCTACACCTTC. Translating it yields CSVYAGGVGYTF.

The V call is TRBV18, the J call TRBJ1-1; D might be TRBD1 (5 bases). This CDR3 has 13 amino acids. In germline, CDR1 is KGHSH, CDR2 LQKENI. Trimming removed 8 bases from V and 4 bases from J, with 14 bases in between. For the CDR3, the DNA is TGTGCCAGCGCCCATTCTGACAGCACTGAAGCTTTCTTT. Encoded protein: CASAHSDSTEAFF.

This clone was seen only once. The rearrangement uses TRBV5-1 and TRBJ2-7; TRBD1 matches 7 bases. The CDR3 consists of 14 residues. The ends lost 0 bases at V and 2 bases at J; junction bases unmatched: 2. Germline V gene lookup returns CDR1 SGHRS and CDR2 YFSETQ. The CDR3: CASSLGDRAYEQYF. For the CDR3, the DNA is TGCGCCAGCAGCTTGGGAGACAGGGCCTACGAGCAGTACTTC.

This clone was observed a few times. The rearrangement links TRBV18 to TRBJ1-1; tentatively, D is TRBD1 (5 bases). Germline CDR1 KGHSH, CDR2 LQKENI. CDR3 size: 14 residues. V was trimmed by 3 bases and J by 3 bases, leaving 11 bases between them. In nucleotides, the CDR3 is TGTGCCAGCTCACCCTCCCGGGGGGACACTGAAGCTTTCTTT. Translated, it gives CASSPSRGDTEAFF.

This clone was seen once. This rearrangement joins TRBV18 to TRBJ2-4; TRBD1 aligns across 7 bases. J gave up 1 base and V 3 bases, and 3 bases lay outside the gene matches. From germline, CDR1 is KGHSH and CDR2 LQKENI. The CDR3 is 15 residues long. CDR3 nucleotides: TGTGCCAGCTCACCCCCGACAGGGGCCAAAAACATTCAGTACTTC. Its translation is CASSPPTGAKNIQYF.

The gene calls are TRBV30 and TRBJ1-2; 7 bases are a match to TRBD1. Germline-derived CDR1 and CDR2 are GTSNPN and SVGIG (reference sequence). This CDR3 is 14 amino acids long. Trimming removed 1 base from V and 8 bases from J; junction bases left unmatched: 10. The CDR3 spells CAWSGLGQFSGYTF. The DNA for the CDR3 is TGTGCCTGGAGTGGGCTGGGACAGTTCTCCGGCTACACCTTC.

The rearrangement joins TRBV6-5 to TRBJ2-4; weak D call: TRBD1 (6 bases). Germline V lookup: CDR1 MNHEY, CDR2 SVGAGI. V lost 8 bases to trimming and J lost 6 bases, with 17 bases between them. CDR3 length: 14 residues. The CDR3 loop reads CASLTDRFSNIQYF. CDR3 DNA sequence: TGTGCCAGCCTTACTGACAGGTTTTCAAACATTCAGTACTTC.

The V gene is TRBV18, the J gene TRBJ2-5; no clear D gene. The CDR3 is made up of 14 amino acids. Germline V gives CDR1 KGHSH, CDR2 LQKENI. With 6 bases removed from V and 3 bases from J, the gap between germline ends came to 14 bases. This CDR3 is CASSRFGSEETQYF. The CDR3 DNA is TGTGCCAGCTCTCGATTTGGCAGTGAAGAGACCCAGTACTTC.

The chain uses TRBV11-3 and TRBJ2-3; 8 nucleotides line up with TRBD1. With V trimmed by 5 bases and J by 0 bases, 1 base remained unmatched. The CDR3 totals 14 residues. Looked up from germline, CDR1 is SGHNT and CDR2 is YENEEA. In DNA, the CDR3 is TGTGCCAGCAGCAGACAGGGGAGCACAGATACGCAGTATTTT. As protein: CASSRQGSTDTQYF.

CDR3 protein: CASSLEAGGLLSNEQFF. In DNA form, the CDR3 reads TGTGCCAGCAGCTTAGAAGCGGGGGGCCTTTTGAGCAATGAGCAGTTCTTC. V is TRBV7-3 and J is TRBJ2-1, with 9 bases matching TRBD2. The CDR3 has 17 amino acids. V gave up 2 bases and J gave up 6 bases; unmatched junction bases: 11. CDR1 is SGHTA, CDR2 FQGTGA, per germline.

The rearrangement joins TRBV30 to TRBJ1-5; D perhaps matches TRBD1 (5 bases). Trimming stripped 2 bases from V and 6 bases from J, with 11 bases between. CDR1 and CDR2 from the germline V gene are GTSNPN and SVGIG (reference sequence). The length of the CDR3 is 13 residues. The CDR3 coding sequence is TGTGCCTGGAGTCTCCAGGGAGGTCAGCCCCAGCATTTT. Its protein product is CAWSLQGGQPQHF.

The V gene is TRBV27, the J gene TRBJ2-1; possible D gene TRBD2, 5 bases. The CDR3 runs to 12 residues. The germline gives CDR1 MNHEY, CDR2 SMNVEV (reference sequence). V was trimmed by 6 bases and J by 15 bases, leaving 18 bases between them. The chain's CDR3 is CASRGGLHGRFF. In DNA form, the CDR3 reads TGTGCCAGCAGAGGCGGACTTCATGGTCGGTTCTTC.